This TCR beta chain was found in a study of blood T cell repertoires in COVID-19. Sequencing was performed with immunoSEQ multiplex PCR; in TCRdb, only in-frame clones are kept and a portion is missing. Of around 100,000 clones listed, less than 90% are singletons. V lost 4 bases to trimming and J lost 0 bases; unmatched junction nucleotides: 9. Germline V lookup: CDR1 SGHRS, CDR2 YFSETQ. The CDR3 contains 17 residues. What was sequenced was peripheral blood. The sequence was obtained from a man aged 30 to 45 in a cohort sampled during active COVID-19. The rearrangement links TRBV5-1 to TRBJ2-2, with 7 bases aligning to TRBD2. CDR3 nucleotides: TGCGCCAGCAGCCTGGGGCCTAGCGGCGCGAACACCGGGGAGCTGTTTTTT. Encoded protein: CASSLGPSGANTGELFF.